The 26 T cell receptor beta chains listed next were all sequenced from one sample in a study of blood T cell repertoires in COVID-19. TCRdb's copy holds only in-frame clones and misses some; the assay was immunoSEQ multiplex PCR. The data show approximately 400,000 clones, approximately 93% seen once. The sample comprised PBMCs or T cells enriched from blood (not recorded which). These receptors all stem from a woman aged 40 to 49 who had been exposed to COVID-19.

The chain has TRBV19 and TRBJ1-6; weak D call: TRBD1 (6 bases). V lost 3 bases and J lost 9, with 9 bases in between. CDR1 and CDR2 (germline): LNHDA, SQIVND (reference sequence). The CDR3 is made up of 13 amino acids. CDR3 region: CASSMTGFSPLHF. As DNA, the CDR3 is TGTGCCAGTAGTATGACAGGATTTTCACCCCTCCACTTT. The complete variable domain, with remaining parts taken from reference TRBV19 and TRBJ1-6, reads DGGITQSPKYLFRKEGQNVTLSCEQNLNHDAMYWYRQDPGQGLRLIYYSQIVNDFQKGDIAEGYSVSREKKESFPLTVTSAQKNPTAFYLCASSMTGFSPLHFGNGTRLTVT.

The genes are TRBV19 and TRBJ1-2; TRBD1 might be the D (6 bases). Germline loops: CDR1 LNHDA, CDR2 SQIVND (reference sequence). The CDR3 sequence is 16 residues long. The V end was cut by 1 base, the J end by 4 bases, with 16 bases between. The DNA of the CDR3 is TGTGCCAGTAGTATAGTTCCCGGACAGAGCCTCTATGGCTACACCTTC. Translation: CASSIVPGQSLYGYTF.

CDR3 nucleotide sequence: TGTGCCAGCAGCCAAAGCCTTTCCACTGAAGCTTTCTTT. Its translation is CASSQSLSTEAFF. This rearrangement joins TRBV3-1 (or the pseudogene TRBV3-2) to TRBJ1-1; D is unresolved. CDR1 LGHDT and CDR2 YNNKEL come from the germline V gene (reference sequence). V lost 2 bases and J 4 bases, leaving 8 bases between the germline ends. The CDR3 runs 13 residues.

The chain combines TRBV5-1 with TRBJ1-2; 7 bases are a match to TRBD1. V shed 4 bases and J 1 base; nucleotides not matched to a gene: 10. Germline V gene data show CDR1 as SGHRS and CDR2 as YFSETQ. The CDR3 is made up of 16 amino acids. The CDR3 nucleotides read TGCGCCAGCAGCGTCGGTTGGACAGGCAGTAACTATGGCTACACCTTC. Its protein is CASSVGWTGSNYGYTF.

In DNA, the CDR3 is TGTGCCAGCTCACCCGGAGCGAAAGGCTACACCTTC. Encoded protein: CASSPGAKGYTF. The genes are TRBV18 and TRBJ1-2; D is undetermined. This CDR3 has 12 residues. V lost 3 bases and J lost 8, with 10 bases in between. CDR1 and CDR2 from the germline V gene are KGHSH and LQKENI.

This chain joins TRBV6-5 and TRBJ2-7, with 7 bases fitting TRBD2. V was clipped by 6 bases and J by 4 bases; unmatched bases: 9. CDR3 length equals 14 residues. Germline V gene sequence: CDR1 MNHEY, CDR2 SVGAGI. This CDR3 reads CASRRGVAVYEQYF. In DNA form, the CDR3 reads TGTGCCAGCAGACGGGGGGTAGCGGTGTACGAGCAGTACTTC.

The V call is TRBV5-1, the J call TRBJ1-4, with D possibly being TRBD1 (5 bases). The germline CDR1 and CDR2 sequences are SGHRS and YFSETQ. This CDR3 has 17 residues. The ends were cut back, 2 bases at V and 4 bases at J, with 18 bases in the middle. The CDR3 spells CASSLRGLRTDNEKLFF. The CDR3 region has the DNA TGCGCCAGCAGCTTAAGGGGACTTCGGACGGATAATGAAAAACTGTTTTTT. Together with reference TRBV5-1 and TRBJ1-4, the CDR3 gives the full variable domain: KAGVTQTPRYLIKTRGQQVTLSCSPISGHRSVSWYQQTPGQGLQFLFEYFSETQRNKGNFPGRFSGRQFSNSRSEMNVSTLELGDSALYLCASSLRGLRTDNEKLFFGSGTQLSVL.

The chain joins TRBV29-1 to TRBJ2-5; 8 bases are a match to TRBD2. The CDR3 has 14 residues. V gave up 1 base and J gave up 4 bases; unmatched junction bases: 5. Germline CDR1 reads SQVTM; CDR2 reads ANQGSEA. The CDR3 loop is CSVEGPGGGETQYF. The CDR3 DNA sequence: TGCAGCGTTGAAGGCCCCGGGGGGGGAGAGACCCAGTACTTC.

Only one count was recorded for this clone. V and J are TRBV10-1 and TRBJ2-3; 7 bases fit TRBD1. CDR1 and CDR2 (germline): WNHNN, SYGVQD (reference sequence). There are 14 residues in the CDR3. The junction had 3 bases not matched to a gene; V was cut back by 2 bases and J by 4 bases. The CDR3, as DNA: TGCGCCAGCAGTGAGAACAGGGGCGCAGATACGCAGTATTTT. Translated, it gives CASSENRGADTQYF.

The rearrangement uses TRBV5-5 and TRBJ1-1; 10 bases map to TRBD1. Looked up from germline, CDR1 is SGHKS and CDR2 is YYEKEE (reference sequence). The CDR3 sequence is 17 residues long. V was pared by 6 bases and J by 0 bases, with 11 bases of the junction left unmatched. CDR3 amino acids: CASIVGQGVRMNTEAFF. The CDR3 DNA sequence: TGTGCCAGCATCGTAGGACAGGGGGTAAGAATGAACACTGAAGCTTTCTTT.

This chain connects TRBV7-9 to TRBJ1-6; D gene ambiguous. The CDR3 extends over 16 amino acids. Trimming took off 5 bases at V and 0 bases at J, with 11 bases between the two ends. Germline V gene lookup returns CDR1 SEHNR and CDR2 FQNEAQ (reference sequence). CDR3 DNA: TGTGCCAGCAGCCAAACGAGTTCCTCCTATAATTCACCCCTCCACTTT. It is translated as CASSQTSSSYNSPLHF.

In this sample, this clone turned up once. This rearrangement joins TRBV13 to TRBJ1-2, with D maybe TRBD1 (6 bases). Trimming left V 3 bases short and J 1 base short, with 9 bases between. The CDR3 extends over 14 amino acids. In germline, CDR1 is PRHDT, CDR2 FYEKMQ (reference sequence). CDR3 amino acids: CASSFSGVNYGYTF. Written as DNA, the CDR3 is TGTGCCAGCAGCTTCTCAGGGGTTAACTATGGCTACACCTTC.

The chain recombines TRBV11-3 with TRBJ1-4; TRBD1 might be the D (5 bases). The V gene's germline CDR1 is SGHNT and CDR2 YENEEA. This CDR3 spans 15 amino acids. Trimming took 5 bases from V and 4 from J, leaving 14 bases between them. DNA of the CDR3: TGTGCCAGCAGCCGCGGGGCCCAGGGTAATGAAAAACTGTTTTTT. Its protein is CASSRGAQGNEKLFF.

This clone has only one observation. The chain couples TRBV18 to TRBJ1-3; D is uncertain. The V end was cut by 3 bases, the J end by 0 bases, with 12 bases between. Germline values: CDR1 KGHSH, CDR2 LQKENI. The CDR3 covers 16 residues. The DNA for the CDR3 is TGTGCCAGCTCACCGGGTGTGACAAGCTCTGGAAACACCATATATTTT. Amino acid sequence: CASSPGVTSSGNTIYF.

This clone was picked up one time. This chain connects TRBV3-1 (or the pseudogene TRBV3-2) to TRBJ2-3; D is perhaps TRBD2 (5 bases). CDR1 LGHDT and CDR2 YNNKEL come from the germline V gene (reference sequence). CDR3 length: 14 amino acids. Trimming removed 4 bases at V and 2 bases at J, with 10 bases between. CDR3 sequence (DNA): TGTGCCAGCAGCCGGCGGGCGGTCACAGATACGCAGTATTTT. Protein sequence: CASSRRAVTDTQYF.

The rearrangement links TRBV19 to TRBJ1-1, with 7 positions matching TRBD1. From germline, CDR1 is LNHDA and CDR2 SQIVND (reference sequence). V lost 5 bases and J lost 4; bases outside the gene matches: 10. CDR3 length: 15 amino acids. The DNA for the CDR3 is TGTGCCAGTAGTTCAACAGGGGTGGTACGCACTGAAGCTTTCTTT. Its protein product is CASSSTGVVRTEAFF.

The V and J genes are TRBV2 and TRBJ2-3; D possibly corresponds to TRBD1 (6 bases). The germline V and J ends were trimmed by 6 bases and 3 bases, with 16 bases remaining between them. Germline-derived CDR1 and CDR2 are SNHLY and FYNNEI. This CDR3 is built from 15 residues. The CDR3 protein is CASSRTGSWTDTQYF. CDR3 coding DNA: TGTGCCAGCAGCCGAACAGGGAGCTGGACAGATACGCAGTATTTT.

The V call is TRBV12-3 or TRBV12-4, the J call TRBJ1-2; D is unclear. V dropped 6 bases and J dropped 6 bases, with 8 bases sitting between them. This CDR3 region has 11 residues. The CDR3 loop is CASSLLHGYTF. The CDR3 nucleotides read TGTGCCAGCAGCCTTCTACATGGCTACACCTTC.

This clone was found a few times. CDR3 protein: CASSETGYEQYF. For the CDR3, the DNA is TGTGCCAGCAGTGAAACGGGTTACGAGCAGTACTTC. The rearrangement links TRBV6-1 to TRBJ2-7; no clear D. CDR3 length: 12 residues. Trimming removed 2 bases at V and 4 bases at J, with 6 bases between. Germline loops: CDR1 MNHNS, CDR2 SASEGT.

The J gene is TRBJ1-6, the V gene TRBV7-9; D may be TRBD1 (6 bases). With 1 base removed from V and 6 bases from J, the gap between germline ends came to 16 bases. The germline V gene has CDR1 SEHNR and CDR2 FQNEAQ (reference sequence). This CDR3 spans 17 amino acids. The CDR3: CASSLDLRGDGNSPLHF. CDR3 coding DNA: TGTGCCAGCAGCTTAGATCTCAGGGGAGACGGTAATTCACCCCTCCACTTT.

The CDR3 sequence: CASSVQGYYTF. The CDR3 DNA is TGTGCCAGCAGTGTGCAGGGATATTACACCTTC. V is TRBV25-1 and J is TRBJ1-2; D perhaps matches TRBD1 (5 bases). This CDR3 comprises 11 residues. CDR1 is MGHDK and CDR2 is SYGVNS in the germline V gene. V lost 4 bases and J lost 11, with 11 bases in between.

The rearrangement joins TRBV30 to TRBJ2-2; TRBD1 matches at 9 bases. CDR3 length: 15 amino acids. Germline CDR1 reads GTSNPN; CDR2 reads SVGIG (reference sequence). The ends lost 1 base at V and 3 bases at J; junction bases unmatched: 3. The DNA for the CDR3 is TGTGCCTGGAGTGGTGGACAGGGGTACACCGGGGAGCTGTTTTTT. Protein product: CAWSGGQGYTGELFF.

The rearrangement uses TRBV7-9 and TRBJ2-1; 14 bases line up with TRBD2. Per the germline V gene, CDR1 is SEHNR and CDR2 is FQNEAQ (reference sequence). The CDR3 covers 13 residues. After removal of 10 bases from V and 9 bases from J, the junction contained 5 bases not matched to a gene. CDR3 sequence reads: CATRLAGGSEQFF. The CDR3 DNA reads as TGTGCCACAAGACTAGCGGGAGGGAGTGAGCAGTTCTTC.

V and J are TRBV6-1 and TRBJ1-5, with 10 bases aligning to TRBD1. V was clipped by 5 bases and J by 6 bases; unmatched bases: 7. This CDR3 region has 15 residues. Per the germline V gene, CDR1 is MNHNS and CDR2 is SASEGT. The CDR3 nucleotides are TGTGCCAGCAGTACGGGACAGGGGCACGTTCAGCCCCAGCATTTT. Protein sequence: CASSTGQGHVQPQHF.

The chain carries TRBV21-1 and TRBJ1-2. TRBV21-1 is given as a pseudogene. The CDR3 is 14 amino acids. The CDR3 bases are TGTGCCAGCCATTTTTTGGGGGGACGCTATGGCTACACCTTC. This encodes CASHFLGGRYGYTF.

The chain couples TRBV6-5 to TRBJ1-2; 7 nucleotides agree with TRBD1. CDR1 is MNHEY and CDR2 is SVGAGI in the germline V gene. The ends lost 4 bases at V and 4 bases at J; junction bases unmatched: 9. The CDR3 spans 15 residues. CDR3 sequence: CASSLQGTRPYGYTF. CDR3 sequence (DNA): TGTGCCAGCAGTTTACAGGGGACGCGGCCCTATGGCTACACCTTC.